This is a list of T cell receptor beta chains from one sample in a study of CD8 T cells in Susac syndrome. From the immunoSEQ multiplex PCR reads, TCRdb called clonotypes with MiXCR, one entry per CDR3 protein. The table includes more than 95,000 distinct CDR3 sequences, approximately 93% detected once. Sequencing was carried out using CD8+ T cells from PBMCs. The source is a human donor with multiple sclerosis. The CDR3 runs from the conserved cysteine through the conserved F or W. A D gene is named only where the DNA matches it firmly. Size tells how often a clone was seen (once, few, many) or the class of an expanded clone, and some rows leave it out.

v_gene: TRBV6-2/TRBV6-3; abundance: NA; d_gene: NA; j_gene: TRBJ2-7; CDR3nt: TGTGCCAGCAGTTACGCCCGGGAACGGGTCTACGAGCAGTACTTC; CDR3aa: CASSYARERVYEQYF
v_gene: TRBV4-1; abundance: NA; d_gene: NA; j_gene: TRBJ1-1; CDR3nt: TGCGCCAGCAGGCTGGGAAGCTACAACACTGAAGCTTTCTTT; CDR3aa: CASRLGSYNTEAFF
v_gene: TRBV9; abundance: NA; d_gene: NA; j_gene: TRBJ1-4; CDR3nt: TGTGCCAGCAGCGTAGACGGCGGGGGAGGTGTTGAAAAACTGTTTTTT; CDR3aa: CASSVDGGGGVEKLFF
v_gene: TRBV3-1; abundance: NA; d_gene: TRBD2; j_gene: TRBJ2-5; CDR3nt: TGTGCCAGCTCTATCCCCGGCGGGGGGCCCCGGGAGACCCAGTACTTC; CDR3aa: CASSIPGGGPRETQYF
v_gene: TRBV28; abundance: NA; d_gene: NA; j_gene: TRBJ1-4; CDR3nt: TGTGCCAGCAGATTGACCGGGACAAACGAAAAACTGTTTTTT; CDR3aa: CASRLTGTNEKLFF
v_gene: TRBV18; abundance: NA; d_gene: NA; j_gene: TRBJ1-2; CDR3nt: TGTGCCAGCTCACCCCGGGACGGATTATTCTATGGCTACACCTTC; CDR3aa: CASSPRDGLFYGYTF
v_gene: TRBV6-5; abundance: NA; d_gene: TRBD2; j_gene: TRBJ2-1; CDR3nt: TGTGCCAGCAGTTACTCGGGGAGGGGCAATGAGCAGTTCTTC; CDR3aa: CASSYSGRGNEQFF
v_gene: TRBV27; abundance: NA; d_gene: NA; j_gene: TRBJ1-1; CDR3nt: TGTGCCAGCAGTTTATATGGGGGATCCACTGAAGCTTTCTTT; CDR3aa: CASSLYGGSTEAFF
v_gene: TRBV13; abundance: NA; d_gene: NA; j_gene: TRBJ2-5; CDR3nt: TGTGCCAGCAGCTTAGCCCTCCGGGGGGCGGAATACCAAGAGACCCAGTACTTC; CDR3aa: CASSLALRGAEYQETQYF
v_gene: TRBV30; abundance: NA; d_gene: NA; j_gene: TRBJ1-2; CDR3nt: TGTGCCTGGATTTCCGGACAGTTTGGCTATGGCTACACCTTC; CDR3aa: CAWISGQFGYGYTF
v_gene: TRBV4-1; abundance: NA; d_gene: NA; j_gene: TRBJ1-2; CDR3nt: TGCGCCAGCAGCCAAGGGTCGGGTGGGAATGGCTACACCTTC; CDR3aa: CASSQGSGGNGYTF
v_gene: TRBV7-9; abundance: NA; d_gene: NA; j_gene: TRBJ2-7; CDR3nt: TGTGCCAGCAGCTTCGAAAAGGGTACAGTAGGCTACGAGCAGTACTTC; CDR3aa: CASSFEKGTVGYEQYF
v_gene: TRBV2; abundance: NA; d_gene: NA; j_gene: TRBJ2-3; CDR3nt: TGTGCCAGCAGTGCGGGGGGCACAGATACGCAGTATTTT; CDR3aa: CASSAGGTDTQYF
v_gene: TRBV5-1; abundance: NA; d_gene: TRBD2; j_gene: TRBJ2-1; CDR3nt: TGCGCCAGCAGCCCCGGGGGGGGTGGTGAGCAGTTCTTC; CDR3aa: CASSPGGGGEQFF
v_gene: TRBV5-6; abundance: NA; d_gene: NA; j_gene: TRBJ2-2; CDR3nt: TGTGCCAGCAGCTTGATGGCAGGGCGCGGCGGGGAGCTGTTTTTT; CDR3aa: CASSLMAGRGGELFF
v_gene: TRBV11-2; abundance: once; d_gene: TRBD1; j_gene: TRBJ1-2; CDR3nt: TGTGCCAGCAGCCGACTCCGGGACAGGGGGCGCAGGAACTATGGCTACACCTTC; CDR3aa: CASSRLRDRGRRNYGYTF
v_gene: TRBV29-1; abundance: NA; d_gene: TRBD1; j_gene: TRBJ2-5; CDR3nt: TGCAGCGCCTGGACAGGGGGTAAAGAGACCCAGTACTTC; CDR3aa: CSAWTGGKETQYF
v_gene: TRBV7-3; abundance: NA; d_gene: NA; j_gene: TRBJ2-5; CDR3nt: TGTGCCAGCAGCTTAAACCCCCAAGAGACCCAGTACTTC; CDR3aa: CASSLNPQETQYF